This T cell receptor (beta chain) appears in the sequencing data of a study of prognosis after radiotherapy for stage I lung cancer (dated by TCRdb to about 2021). The study in broad terms: Between April 2018 and January 2019, approximately 18 stage I NSCLC patients were enrolled in Nanjing, China. Peripheral blood TCR beta repertoires were profiled in stage I NSCLC patients before and after stereotactic body radiotherapy, and the repertoires were related to distant failure. Distant metastases were developed by four of the 19 patients after SBRT, at a median of 7 months, whereas no significant progression was observed in the other 15 patients. No patient received concurrent therapy alongside SBRT. The cohort included about a dozen men and several women, with a median age of almost 75 years and a range of roughly 53 to 85 years. Roughly five patients had oligometastatic NSCLC after surgical resection of the primary tumor, and roughly 14 had newly diagnosed primary stage I lung tumors. A total of roughly 38 blood samples from some 19 patients were sequenced, with one sample obtained before and one obtained after SBRT for each patient. Squamous cell carcinoma histology was identified in several patients, and adenocarcinoma histology was identified in some 11 patients. SBRT was given in 3 to 5 fractions with a biologically effective dose of at least 100 Gy, using image-guided IMRT or VMAT. Every patient was regarded as medically inoperable, because of comorbidities in some 13 cases and refusal of surgery in several cases.

Concerning this clonotype itself: This receptor's antigen is unknown. This is likely an artifact of a read error, given a far larger clone one base away.

A history of other malignancies or of prior chemotherapy or radiotherapy was absent in all patients, and node-negative disease was shown on CT and PET/CT in all patients. About 6.4 milliliters of peripheral venous blood were drawn into EDTA tubes at each of two time points. PBMCs were isolated by Ficoll-Paque Plus density-gradient centrifugation. Right after collection, samples were kept at -80 degrees C until analysis. Findings and caveats that apply to the study as a whole: No adjustment for multiple comparisons was applied to any of the reported P values. After SBRT, the number of unique TCR clones decreased (median roughly 10,000 before versus several thousand after; Wilcoxon paired P=0.011). Whether the expanded TCR clones were tumor-specific was not determined. The study was limited by its small cohort and short follow-up, and the findings require independent validation. Post-SBRT Shannon entropy and its change from baseline were lower in patients who developed distant metastases; baseline Shannon entropy was not associated with metastases. TRBV and TRBJ usage frequencies reportedly varied with metastasis status, involving two V genes at baseline and several V and two J genes after SBRT.

CDR1 and CDR2, looked up from the germline V gene, are MRHNA and SNTAGT. Trimming at the junction amounts to 5 bases on V and 7 bases on J, and the germline ends lie 14 bases apart. The CDR3 numbers 14 residues from cysteine through phenylalanine. Left in the record is the CDR3 DNA by itself, 42 bases read in frame from the first base. Two rounds of multiplex PCR on genomic DNA were used to amplify the TCR beta CDR3 region. The first PCR round used primers specific to each TRBV and TRBJ gene, and the primer sequences were filed in Chinese patent CN105087789A. The second PCR round used universal primers. The Roche High Pure PCR Template Preparation Kit was used to extract genomic DNA from frozen PBMCs. The libraries underwent paired-end sequencing with 151 bp reads on an Illumina HiSeq 3000. As for the authors' bioinformatics: Raw reads lacking the multiplex PCR primer sequences were removed with CutAdapt. PEAR was used to merge high-quality paired reads into contigs. TRB V, D and J gene segments were assigned to each contig with MiXCR by alignment to reference sequences. To remove sequencing errors, CDR3 sequences were clustered according to base quality and sequence similarity. Diversity was measured as Shannon entropy normalized by the natural log of productive TCR sequence number. Clonality was defined as one minus Shannon entropy divided by the natural log of the number of unique clonotypes. Progression-free survival cut-offs for repertoire metrics were chosen using the Youden index of ROC curves, with analyses run in R 3.5.3. TCRdb reworked the public reads: Q25 trimming with fastp, MiXCR clone assembly, productive beta chains retained. Every distinct CDR3 protein forms one entry, paired with its most common genes and DNA. The V and J calls come from TCRdb's annotation, not from the publication. The sample includes approximately 16,000 distinct CDR3 sequences, with less than 35% observed a single time. Roughly 25% of the sample lies in the top ten.

The chain is assembled from TRBV6-4 and TRBJ2-2; tentative D gene TRBD1, with 6 bases matching. Sequencing used PBMCs, obtained before or after stereotactic body radiation therapy (not recorded which). The TCR comes from a donor aged 50 or older with non-small cell lung cancer. The nucleotides read TGTGCCAGCAGTCGGGGACACGGATTCGGGGAGCTGTTTTTT. Translated, this gives CASSRGHGFGELFF.